What follows are 15 T cell receptor beta chains derived from one specimen sequenced in a study of quantifying T cell responses using KT2 cells. Study-wide background: cDNA was made from DNase-treated RNA using alpha and beta constant primers.

Each cDNA got a UMI-containing oligo ligated at its 3' end. First-round PCR used 4 cycles and beta primers RC1.1 and RC1.2 covering TRBC1 and TRBC2. A single record per CDR3 protein comes from TCRdb applying MiXCR to the UMI-ligation and nested PCR reads. The sample has 52,000 or so distinct CDR3 sequences; roughly an eighth are singletons. The material sequenced was PBMCs spiked with cells of the T cell clone KT2. These receptors were obtained from a human donor.

This clonotype was seen a few times. The V call is TRBV11-2, the J call TRBJ2-1, with D perhaps TRBD2 (5 bases). V was trimmed by 3 bases and J by 2 bases, leaving 20 bases between them. The CDR3 spans 18 residues. CDR1 is SGHAT and CDR2 is FQNNGV in the germline V gene. This chain's CDR3 is CASSFEAGWELPYNEQFF. The CDR3 DNA reads TGTGCCAGCAGCTTCGAGGCCGGGTGGGAGCTCCCCTACAATGAGCAGTTCTTC. The full variable domain, in which reference TRBV11-2 and TRBJ2-1 provide the parts outside the CDR3, is EAGVAQSPRYKIIEKRQSVAFWCNPISGHATLYWYQQILGQGPKLLIQFQNNGVVDDSQLPKDRFSAERLKGVDSTLKIQPAKLEDSAVYLCASSFEAGWELPYNEQFFGPGTRLTVL.

This clonotype appeared a few times. The CDR3 sequence: CASSLSGSWNNEQFF. Here the CDR3 DNA reads TGTGCCAGCAGCTTGAGCGGGAGTTGGAACAATGAGCAGTTCTTC. The chain joins TRBV5-4 to TRBJ2-1; TRBD2 matches at 8 bases. CDR1 and CDR2 (germline): SGHNT, YYREEE (reference sequence). After removal of 1 base from V and 5 bases from J, the junction contained 5 bases not matched to a gene. The CDR3 is made up of 15 amino acids.

This clonotype was observed many times. This sequence joins TRBV4-1 and TRBJ2-4; D remains ambiguous. Trimming cost V 3 bases and J 0 bases, with 18 bases left between them. This CDR3 comprises 18 residues. Germline V gene lookup returns CDR1 MGHRA and CDR2 YSYEKL. The CDR3, as DNA: TGCGCCAGCAGCCACCCTGTAGGCCACCCACTAGCCAAAAACATTCAGTACTTC. It specifies CASSHPVGHPLAKNIQYF.

This clonotype showed up just a few times. The V gene is TRBV3-1, the J gene TRBJ2-3, with unresolved D. CDR3 length equals 12 residues. The V gene lost 4 bases and the J gene lost 2 bases, with 4 bases spanning the gap. Germline V gene lookup returns CDR1 LGHDT and CDR2 YNNKEL (reference sequence). CDR3 coding DNA: TGTGCCAGCAGCCCTCACACAGATACGCAGTATTTT. This translates into CASSPHTDTQYF.

V and J are TRBV12-3 or TRBV12-4 and TRBJ2-5, with TRBD1 identical over 9 bases. CDR3 size: 15 residues. V dropped 4 bases and J dropped 0; count of bases not matched to a gene: 3. CDR3 sequence reads: CASSSGQGDQETQYF. CDR3 coding DNA: TGTGCCAGCAGTTCGGGACAGGGTGACCAAGAGACCCAGTACTTC.

Worth noting for this clonotype: Because the CDR3's place on the DNA is in doubt, the DNA is left out and the CDR3 is given as listed by TCRdb. This chain connects TRBV6-5 to TRBJ1-1; the listed D gene, TRBD1, was not tested against the DNA. The CDR3 comprises 16 residues, both ends counted. Looked up from germline, CDR1 is MNHEY and CDR2 is SVGAGI. The CDR3 here is CASSYSAAFEGTEAFF.

The V gene is TRBV3-1, the J gene TRBJ1-4, with 8 bases matching TRBD1. Germline CDR1 reads LGHDT; CDR2 reads YNNKEL (reference sequence). The CDR3 spans 16 residues. V dropped 1 base and J dropped 4; count of bases not matched to a gene: 5. The CDR3 nucleotides read TGTGCCAGCAGCCAAGTAGGGACAGGAGTTAATGAAAAACTGTTTTTT. Protein: CASSQVGTGVNEKLFF.

There are many counts of this clonotype. The chain carries TRBV20-1 and TRBJ1-1; 11 bases fit TRBD1. The ends lost 6 bases at V and 2 bases at J; junction bases unmatched: 11. Germline loops: CDR1 DFQATT, CDR2 SNEGSKA (reference sequence). CDR3 length equals 16 residues. In DNA form, the CDR3 reads TGCAGTGCAACCGGGACAGGGGGTTCCGAAAACACTGAAGCTTTCTTT. It specifies CSATGTGGSENTEAFF.

This clonotype was counted at least ten times. The chain links TRBV24-1 to TRBJ2-2, with D possibly being TRBD2 (5 bases). V gave up 9 bases and J gave up 3 bases, with 16 bases separating them. CDR1 KGHDR and CDR2 SFDVKD come from the germline V gene. This CDR3 has 15 residues. Written as DNA, the CDR3 is TGTGCCACCGGAGACGGGGAACGTCACACCGGGGAGCTGTTTTTT. Residues: CATGDGERHTGELFF.

This clonotype was seen repeatedly, ten times or more. V gene TRBV6-6 combines with J gene TRBJ1-1, with D unresolved. V shed 6 bases and J shed 8 bases, with 10 bases lying between them. This CDR3 has 11 amino acids. Looked up from germline, CDR1 is MNHNY and CDR2 is SVGAGI (reference sequence). In DNA form, the CDR3 reads TGTGCCAGCAGCCCGATGGAGGAAGCTTTCTTT. This translates into CASSPMEEAFF.

This clonotype showed up many times. The CDR3 sequence is CSASSPGLAGAKHRDTQYF. For the CDR3, the DNA is TGCAGTGCTAGTTCCCCGGGACTAGCGGGAGCCAAGCACAGGGATACGCAGTATTTT. The chain recombines TRBV20-1 with TRBJ2-3; 14 nucleotides line up with TRBD2. Trimming cost V 3 bases and J 6 bases; bases outside gene matches: 17. This CDR3 is 19 amino acids long. Germline CDR1 reads DFQATT; CDR2 reads SNEGSKA (reference sequence).

This clonotype appeared a few times. The J gene is TRBJ2-1, the V gene TRBV12-3 or TRBV12-4; the D call may be TRBD1 or TRBD2 (5 bases each). The V end lost 2 bases, the J end lost 6 bases, and 14 bases lay between the germline ends. This CDR3 spans 15 amino acids. CDR3 DNA: TGTGCCAGCAGTTTACCCTGGGACCTGACCAATGAGCAGTTCTTC. Translation gives CASSLPWDLTNEQFF.

This clonotype was detected ten times or more. The genes are TRBV7-9 and TRBJ1-6; tentative D call: TRBD1 (5 bases). The V gene's germline CDR1 is SEHNR and CDR2 FQNEAQ (reference sequence). This CDR3 spans 14 amino acids. V gave up 4 bases and J gave up 6 bases, with 10 bases separating them. For the CDR3, the DNA is TGTGCCAGCAGCTACGGGGGTTTTAATTCACCCCTCCACTTT. Encoded protein: CASSYGGFNSPLHF.

This clonotype was found a few times. The chain links TRBV6-5 to TRBJ1-1; TRBD1 is a possible D gene (6 bases). The CDR3 has 11 residues. V lost 5 bases and J lost 8, with 9 bases in between. Germline CDR1 reads MNHEY; CDR2 reads SVGAGI. The CDR3 coding sequence is TGTGCCAGCAGTAACAGGGTAGAAGCTTTCTTT. It yields the protein CASSNRVEAFF.

V is TRBV7-9 and J is TRBJ1-1; D is ambiguous. Germline assignment: CDR1 SEHNR and CDR2 FQNEAQ (reference sequence). V was clipped by 5 bases and J by 7 bases, with 17 bases between them. This CDR3 is 14 amino acids long. CDR3 sequence (DNA): TGTGCCAGCAGCATAGAGGCCCCGGCGGGTGAAGCTTTCTTT. Translation: CASSIEAPAGEAFF. Together with reference TRBV7-9 and TRBJ1-1, the CDR3 gives the full variable domain: DTGVSQNPRHKITKRGQNVTFRCDPISEHNRLYWYRQTLGQGPEFLTYFQNEAQLEKSRLLSDRFSAERPKGSFSTLEIQRTEQGDSAMYLCASSIEAPAGEAFFGQGTRLTVV.